This TCR beta chain was obtained from a study of blood T cell repertoires in COVID-19. The protocol was immunoSEQ multiplex PCR, while the TCRdb copy is restricted to in-frame clones and leaves out a portion. The profile shows roughly 280,000 clones, 70% to 90% of them singletons. V shed 4 bases and J 5 bases; nucleotides not matched to a gene: 7. The length of the CDR3 is 15 residues. The germline V gene encodes CDR1 SEHNR and CDR2 FQNEAQ (reference sequence). This sequence joins TRBV7-9 and TRBJ2-1, with 8 bases fitting TRBD2. Specimen: peripheral blood. The TCR originated in a man aged 18 to 35 with active or convalescent COVID-19. The CDR3: CASSYGTSQDNEQFF. The DNA of the CDR3 is TGTGCCAGCAGCTACGGGACTAGTCAAGACAATGAGCAGTTCTTC.